This paragraph covers one TCR beta chain sequence. Germline V gene sequence: CDR1 GTSNPN, CDR2 SVGIG (reference sequence). Trimming pared 2 bases from V and 12 bases from J, leaving 20 bases between. CDR3 size: 13 residues. This record comes from a study of preoperative IRX-2 immunotherapy in early breast cancer. Treatment of the sample: preoperative locoregional IRX-2 cytokine immunotherapy. Preoperative locoregional IRX-2 cytokine immunotherapy was tested in the phase Ib source study. Generated by immunoSEQ multiplex PCR, the TCRdb table keeps only in-frame clones and is missing some. In the table there are approximately 96,000 clones, 70% to 90% of which are singletons.

This material consisted of tumor tissue, taken after IRX-2 immunotherapy. The V gene is TRBV30, the J gene TRBJ2-7, with unresolved D. The clonotype comes from a human donor with breast cancer. The CDR3 nucleotides are TGTGCCTGGAGTCGAGACAAACTCGCAGTTTTGTACTTC. Its translation: CAWSRDKLAVLYF.